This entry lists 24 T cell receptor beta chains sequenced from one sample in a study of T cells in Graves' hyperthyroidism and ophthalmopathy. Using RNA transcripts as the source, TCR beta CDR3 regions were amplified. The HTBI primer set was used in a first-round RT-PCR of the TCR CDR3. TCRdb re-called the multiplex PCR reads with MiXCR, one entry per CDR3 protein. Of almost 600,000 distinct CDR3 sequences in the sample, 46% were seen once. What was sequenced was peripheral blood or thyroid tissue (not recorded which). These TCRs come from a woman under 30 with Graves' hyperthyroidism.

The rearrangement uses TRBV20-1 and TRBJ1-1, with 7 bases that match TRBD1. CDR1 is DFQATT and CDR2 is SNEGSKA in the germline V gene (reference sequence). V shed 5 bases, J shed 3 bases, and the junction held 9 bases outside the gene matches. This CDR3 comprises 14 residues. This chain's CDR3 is CSAYLGGIDTEAFF. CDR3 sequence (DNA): TGCAGTGCTTACTTAGGGGGCATTGACACTGAAGCTTTCTTT.

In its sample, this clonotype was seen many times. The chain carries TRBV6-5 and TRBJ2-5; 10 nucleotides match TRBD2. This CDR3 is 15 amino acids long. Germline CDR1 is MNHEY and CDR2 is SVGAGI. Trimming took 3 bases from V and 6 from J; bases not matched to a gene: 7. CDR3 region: CASSYVGLAEQTQYF. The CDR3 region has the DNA TGTGCCAGCAGTTATGTTGGACTAGCGGAACAGACCCAGTACTTC.

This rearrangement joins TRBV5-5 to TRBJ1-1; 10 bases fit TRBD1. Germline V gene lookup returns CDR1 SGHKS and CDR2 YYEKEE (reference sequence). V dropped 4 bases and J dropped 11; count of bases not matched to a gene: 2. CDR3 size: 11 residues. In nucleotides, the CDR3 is TGTGCCAGCAGCCCGGGACAGGGGGCTTTCTTT. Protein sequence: CASSPGQGAFF.

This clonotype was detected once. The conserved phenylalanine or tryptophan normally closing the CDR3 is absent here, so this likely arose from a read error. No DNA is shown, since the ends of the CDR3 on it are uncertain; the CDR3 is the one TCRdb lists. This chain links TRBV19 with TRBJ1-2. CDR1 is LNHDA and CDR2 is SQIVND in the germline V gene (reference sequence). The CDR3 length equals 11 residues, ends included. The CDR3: CASSIEGTSTY.

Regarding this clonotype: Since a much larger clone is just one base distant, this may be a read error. The CDR3 DNA sequence: TGTGCCAGCAGCGTAACGACCGCCGCCTACGAGCAGTACTTC. The encoded protein is CASSVTTAAYEQYF. The rearrangement links TRBV11-2 to TRBJ2-7, with D hard to call. The CDR3 extends over 14 amino acids. V shed 5 bases and J shed 2 bases, with 13 bases lying between them. The germline CDR1 and CDR2 sequences are SGHAT and FQNNGV.

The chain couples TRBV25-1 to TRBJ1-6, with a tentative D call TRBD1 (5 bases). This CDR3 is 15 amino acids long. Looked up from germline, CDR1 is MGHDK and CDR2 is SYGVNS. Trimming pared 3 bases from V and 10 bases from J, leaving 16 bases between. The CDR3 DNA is TGTGCCAGCAGTGAGACTAGCGGGCAGGGATCACCCCTCCACTTT. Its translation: CASSETSGQGSPLHF.

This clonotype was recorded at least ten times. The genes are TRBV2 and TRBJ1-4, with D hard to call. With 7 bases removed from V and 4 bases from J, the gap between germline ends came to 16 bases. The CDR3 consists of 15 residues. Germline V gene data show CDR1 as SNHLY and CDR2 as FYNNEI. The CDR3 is CASNSGLRRNEKLFF. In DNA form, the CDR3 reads TGTGCCAGCAACAGCGGACTTCGACGTAATGAAAAACTGTTTTTT.

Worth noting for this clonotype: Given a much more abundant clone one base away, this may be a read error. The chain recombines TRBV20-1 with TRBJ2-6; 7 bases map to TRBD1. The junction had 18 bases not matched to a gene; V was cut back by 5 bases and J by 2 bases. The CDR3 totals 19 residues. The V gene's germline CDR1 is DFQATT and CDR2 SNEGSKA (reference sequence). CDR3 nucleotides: TGCAGTGCTGGTACACTCGGACAGGCTCCCTTCCCTGGGGCCAACGTCCTGACTTTC. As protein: CSAGTLGQAPFPGANVLTF.

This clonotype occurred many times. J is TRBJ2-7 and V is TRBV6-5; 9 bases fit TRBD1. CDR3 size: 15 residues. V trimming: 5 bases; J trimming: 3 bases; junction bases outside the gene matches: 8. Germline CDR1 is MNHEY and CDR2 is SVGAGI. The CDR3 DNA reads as TGTGCCAGCAGTCTTTACAGGGGGCTCCGCTACGAGCAGTACTTC. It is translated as CASSLYRGLRYEQYF.

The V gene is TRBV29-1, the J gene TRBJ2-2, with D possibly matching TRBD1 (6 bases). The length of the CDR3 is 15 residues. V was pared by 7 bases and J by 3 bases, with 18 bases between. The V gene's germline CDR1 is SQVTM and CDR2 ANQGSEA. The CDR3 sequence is CSADLTGLYTGELFF. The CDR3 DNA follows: TGCAGCGCGGACTTAACAGGGTTGTACACCGGGGAGCTGTTTTTT.

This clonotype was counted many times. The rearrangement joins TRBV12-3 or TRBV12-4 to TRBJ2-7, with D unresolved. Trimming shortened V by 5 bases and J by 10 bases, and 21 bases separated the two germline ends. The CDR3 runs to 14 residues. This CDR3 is CASSATNSELSQYF. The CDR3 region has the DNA TGTGCCAGCAGTGCTACCAACTCGGAGCTAAGTCAGTACTTC.

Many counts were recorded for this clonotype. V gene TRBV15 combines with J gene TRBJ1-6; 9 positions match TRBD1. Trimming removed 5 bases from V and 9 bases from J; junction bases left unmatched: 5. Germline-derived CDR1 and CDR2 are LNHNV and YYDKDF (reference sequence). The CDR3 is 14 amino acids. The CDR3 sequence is CATSGQGKGSPLHF. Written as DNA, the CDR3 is TGTGCCACCAGCGGACAGGGGAAGGGTTCACCCCTCCACTTT.

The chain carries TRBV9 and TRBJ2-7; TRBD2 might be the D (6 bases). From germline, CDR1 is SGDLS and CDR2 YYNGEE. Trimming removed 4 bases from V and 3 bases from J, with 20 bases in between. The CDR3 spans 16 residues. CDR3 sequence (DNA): TGTGCCAGCAGCCAAGAGGGCACCGGAGGGGACTACGAGCAGTACTTC. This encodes CASSQEGTGGDYEQYF.

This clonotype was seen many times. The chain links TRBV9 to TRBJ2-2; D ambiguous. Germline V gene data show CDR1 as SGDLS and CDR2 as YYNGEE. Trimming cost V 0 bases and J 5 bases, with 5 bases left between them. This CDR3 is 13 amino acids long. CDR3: CASSVGDTGELFF. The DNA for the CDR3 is TGTGCCAGCAGCGTAGGAGATACCGGGGAGCTGTTTTTT.

CDR3 DNA: TGTGCCAGCAGCGTTGAGCCGGGGGGCTTCGATGGCTACACCTTC. It encodes CASSVEPGGFDGYTF. The chain combines TRBV14 with TRBJ1-2; tentatively, D is TRBD1 (6 bases). V was shortened by 5 bases and J by 6 bases, with 19 bases between the two germline ends. CDR1 is SGHDN, CDR2 FVKESK, per germline. This CDR3 is 15 amino acids long.

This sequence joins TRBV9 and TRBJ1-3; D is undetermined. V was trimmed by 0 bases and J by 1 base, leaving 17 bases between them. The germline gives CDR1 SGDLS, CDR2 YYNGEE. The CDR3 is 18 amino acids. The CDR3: CASSVGAAPTGSGNTIYF. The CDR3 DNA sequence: TGTGCCAGCAGCGTAGGAGCCGCCCCGACCGGGTCTGGAAACACCATATATTTT. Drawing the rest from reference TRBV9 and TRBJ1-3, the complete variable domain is DSGVTQTPKHLITATGQRVTLRCSPRSGDLSVYWYQQSLDQGLQFLIQYYNGEERAKGNILERFSAQQFPDLHSELNLSSLELGDSALYFCASSVGAAPTGSGNTIYFGEGSWLTVV.

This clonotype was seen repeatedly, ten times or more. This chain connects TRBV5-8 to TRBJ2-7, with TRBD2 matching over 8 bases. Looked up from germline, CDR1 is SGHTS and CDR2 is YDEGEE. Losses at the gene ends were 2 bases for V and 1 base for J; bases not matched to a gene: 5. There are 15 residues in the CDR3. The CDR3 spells CASSFTSGPSYEQYF. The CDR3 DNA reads TGTGCCAGCAGCTTTACTAGCGGCCCTTCCTACGAGCAGTACTTC.

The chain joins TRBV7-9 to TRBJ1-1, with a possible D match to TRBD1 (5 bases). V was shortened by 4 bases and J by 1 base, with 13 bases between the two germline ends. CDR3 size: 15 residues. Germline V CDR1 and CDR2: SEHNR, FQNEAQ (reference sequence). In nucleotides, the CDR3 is TGTGCCAGCAGCTATAGCGGGACGGCGAACACTGAAGCTTTCTTT. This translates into CASSYSGTANTEAFF.

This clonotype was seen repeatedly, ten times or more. CDR3 bases: TGCAGCGTTGGAGGGATGAACACTGAAGCTTTCTTT. Its translation: CSVGGMNTEAFF. The chain combines TRBV29-1 with TRBJ1-1, with D uncertain. V was pared by 4 bases and J by 0 bases, with 6 bases between. This CDR3 is built from 12 residues. Germline V gene sequence: CDR1 SQVTM, CDR2 ANQGSEA.

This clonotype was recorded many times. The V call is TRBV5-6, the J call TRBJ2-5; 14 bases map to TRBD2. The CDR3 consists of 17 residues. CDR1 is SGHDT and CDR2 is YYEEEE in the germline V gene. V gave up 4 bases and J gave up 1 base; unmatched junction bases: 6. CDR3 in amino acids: CASSGGLAGGFQETQYF. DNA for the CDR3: TGTGCCAGCAGCGGCGGACTAGCGGGAGGCTTCCAAGAGACCCAGTACTTC.

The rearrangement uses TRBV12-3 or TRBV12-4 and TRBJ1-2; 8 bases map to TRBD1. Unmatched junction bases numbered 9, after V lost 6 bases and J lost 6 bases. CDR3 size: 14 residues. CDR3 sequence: CASSPGQARDGYTF. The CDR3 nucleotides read TGTGCCAGCAGCCCGGGACAGGCGAGAGATGGCTACACCTTC.

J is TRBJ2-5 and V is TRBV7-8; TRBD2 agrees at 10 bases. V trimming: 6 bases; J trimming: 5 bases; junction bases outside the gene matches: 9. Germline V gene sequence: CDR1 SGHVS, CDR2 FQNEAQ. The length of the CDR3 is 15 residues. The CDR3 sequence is CASSAWVAGGETQYF. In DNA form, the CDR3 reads TGTGCCAGCAGTGCCTGGGTAGCGGGAGGCGAGACCCAGTACTTC.

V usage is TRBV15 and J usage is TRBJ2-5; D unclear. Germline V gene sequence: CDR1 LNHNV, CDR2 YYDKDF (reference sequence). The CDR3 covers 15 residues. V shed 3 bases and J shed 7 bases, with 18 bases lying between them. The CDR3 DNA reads TGTGCCACCAGCAGTGAGTCGATTCCAACTGGGACCCAGTACTTC. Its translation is CATSSESIPTGTQYF. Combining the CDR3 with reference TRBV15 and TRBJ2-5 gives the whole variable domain DAMVIQNPRYQVTQFGKPVTLSCSQTLNHNVMYWYQQKSSQAPKLLFHYYDKDFNNEADTPDNFQSRRPNTSFCFLDIRSPGLGDTAMYLCATSSESIPTGTQYFGPGTRLLVL.

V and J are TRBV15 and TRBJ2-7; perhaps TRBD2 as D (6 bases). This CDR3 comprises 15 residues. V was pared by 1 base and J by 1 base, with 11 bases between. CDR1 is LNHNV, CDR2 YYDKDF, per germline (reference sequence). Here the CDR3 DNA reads TGTGCCACCAGCAGAGGGACGGGAGAGTCCTACGAGCAGTACTTC. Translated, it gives CATSRGTGESYEQYF.